Listed here is a single T cell receptor beta chain. No cognate antigen has been identified for it. Per-base qualities were not stored, and no clone one base away is much larger. The CDR3 covers 13 residues, taking in both the cysteine and the phenylalanine. The CDR3 DNA has 39 bases and is translated from base 1. The library was generated by the immunoSEQ multiplex PCR assay. TCRdb provides this immuneACCESS table in a form limited to in-frame rearrangements. Some clones are lacking; in checked studies, under half of them reflect an unresolved V gene, and why the rest are absent is not known. The sample table holds around 130,000 clones, of which more than 85% were seen once. Around 8.1% of the sample is taken by the ten largest. The sample originates from a study of control samples from healthy donors and cancer patients (dated by TCRdb to between 2020 and 2021).

The sequence came from a man aged 18 to 29 in good health. This receptor chain uses TRBV21-1 and TRBJ2-3; the DNA was not compared with TRBD1, the D call given in the table. TRBV21-1 is a pseudogene. Sequencing input: blood. The base sequence is TGTGCCACCGCGCAGGCCAGCACAGATACGCAGTATTTT. It translates to CATAQASTDTQYF.